The clone carrying this T cell receptor beta chain was counted a few times. Its target is not known. Universal primer sites and UMIs were introduced during 5'RACE template-switching synthesis of TCR cDNA. TCRdb reanalysed the 5' RACE reads using MiXCR and keeps one entry per CDR3 protein. The repertoire holds approximately 300,000 distinct CDR3 sequences, 6.8% seen once, with roughly a sixth in the top ten. Trimming took 3 bases from V and 0 from J, leaving 9 bases between them. Germline V lookup: CDR1 KGHSH, CDR2 LQKENI. The CDR3 sequence is 15 residues long. These data belong to a study of T cells after yellow fever vaccination. Study-level background: Preparation of the low-cell-number fractions used SMART-Seq v4 Ultra Low Input. Whole-study results and caveats: Repertoires obtained by FACS sorting could include abundant clonotypes that entered as contaminants from the bulk population.

The receptor was derived from a man younger than 30 who received the YFV17D yellow fever vaccine. V is TRBV18 and J is TRBJ2-1; no reliable D call. The material was PBMCs, obtained roughly 47 days after the first yellow fever vaccination. For the CDR3, the DNA is TGTGCCAGCTCACCTGCCAAGAGCTCCTACAATGAGCAGTTCTTC. Its protein is CASSPAKSSYNEQFF. Drawing the rest from reference TRBV18 and TRBJ2-1, the complete variable domain is NAGVMQNPRHLVRRRGQEARLRCSPMKGHSHVYWYRQLPEEGLKFMVYLQKENIIDESGMPKERFSAEFPKEGPSILRIQQVVRGDSAAYFCASSPAKSSYNEQFFGPGTRLTVL.